This T cell receptor (beta chain) appears in the sequencing data of a study of cytomegalovirus exposure and HLA in healthy donors. Study-level findings and limits: Under in vitro conditions, three CMV-associated chains were confirmed as specific for CMV antigens. Relative to equally common others, HLA-associated TCR beta chains showed greater clonal expansion in a later analysis. Most subjects' HLA-A and HLA-B alleles were reportedly predicted from TCR beta sequences. It is likely that the observed cluster of highly shared sequence variants was a sequencing artifact.

The CDR3 spans 14 residues. PCR employed 60 Vbeta and 13 Jbeta primers. Assay used: immunoSEQ multiplex PCR; TCRdb lists only in-frame clones, some missing. The sample lists 110,000 to 150,000 clones, approximately 70% occurring once. For this clone: What it binds is unknown.

Specimen: PBMCs. This TCR derives from a human donor in good health. The chain employs TRBV21-1 and TRBJ1-2; TRBD1, the table's D call, was not compared with the DNA. TRBV21-1 is annotated as a pseudogene. In nucleotides, the CDR3 is TGTGCCAGCAGCAAAACTTTGCTAGGGGTTGGCTACACCTTC. Translated, it gives CASSKTLLGVGYTF.